These T cell receptor beta chains were read from a single sample in a study of cytomegalovirus exposure and HLA in healthy donors. The data were produced by immunoSEQ multiplex PCR, yet TCRdb's version contains in-frame clones alone and is incomplete. This table holds more than 80,000 clones, roughly 76% found once. Sequenced input: PBMCs. The receptors here all came from a woman aged 45-65 years in good health and CMV-seropositive. Both conserved end residues are part of each CDR3. D genes are given only for firm matches. The size field is filled for only some rows; it gives once, few, many or a size class.

d_gene,abundance,j_gene,v_gene,CDR3nt,CDR3aa
.,.,TRBJ2-7,TRBV28,TGTGCCAGCATTGATCCGGGGACCTACGAGCAGTACTTC,CASIDPGTYEQYF
TRBD2,.,TRBJ2-1,TRBV5-1,TGCGCCAGCCAGGAACTAGCGGGGGGGCTTTGGAGCAATGAGCAGTTCTTC,CASQELAGGLWSNEQFF
TRBD1,.,TRBJ1-6,TRBV6-5,TGTGCCAGCAGTTGGGGACAGACCGAGTTAAATTCACCCCTCCACTTT,CASSWGQTELNSPLHF
.,.,TRBJ1-6,TRBV18,TGTGCCAGCTCACCCAACCGGGATACTCCACCCCTCCACTTT,CASSPNRDTPPLHF
.,.,TRBJ1-1,TRBV7-3,TGTGCCAGCAGCCGCGACAGGAACACTGAAGCTTTCTTT,CASSRDRNTEAFF
TRBD1,.,TRBJ1-4,TRBV11-2,TGTGCCAGCAGCTTAGTGTCCGGGACAGCGACTGAAAAACTGTTTTTT,CASSLVSGTATEKLFF
.,few,TRBJ1-3,TRBV25-1,TGTGCCAGCAGTGTGGCAGGCGGGGACACCATATATTTT,CASSVAGGDTIYF
.,.,TRBJ2-1,TRBV15,TGTGCCACCAGCAGAGGCGGCTACAATGAGCAGTTCTTC,CATSRGGYNEQFF
TRBD1,.,TRBJ2-7,TRBV9,TGTGCCAGCAGCGTAGTTCAGGGGGCCGAGCAGTACTTC,CASSVVQGAEQYF
.,.,TRBJ1-5,TRBV6-1,TGTGCCAGCATCTCAGGGTTGTGGGGCAATCAGCCCCAGCATTTT,CASISGLWGNQPQHF
.,once,TRBJ1-6,TRBV7-9,TGTGCCAGCAGCTTAATGGGCCTCAGCTCCTATAATTCACCCCTCCACTTT,CASSLMGLSSYNSPLHF
.,.,TRBJ2-2,TRBV25-1,TGTGCCAGCAGTAAAACTAGTTTAGGGTTCGACACCGGGGAGCTGTTTTTT,CASSKTSLGFDTGELFF
.,.,TRBJ1-1,TRBV2,TGTGCCAGACAGCCGAACACTGAAGCTTTCTTT,CARQPNTEAFF
.,.,TRBJ2-1,TRBV5-5,TGTGCCAGCAGCTTCGTGACTACGGACGGCGTTGAGCAGTTCTTC,CASSFVTTDGVEQFF
TRBD1,once,TRBJ2-2,TRBV7-3,TGTGCCAGCAGCCTTATAGCCGGGACAGGGAAGGGCGGGGAGCTGTTTTTT,CASSLIAGTGKGGELFF
TRBD1,.,TRBJ2-7,TRBV9,TGTGCCAGCAGCGGACAGGGACAGGGGCAGCACGAGCAGTACTTC,CASSGQGQGQHEQYF
TRBD2,.,TRBJ2-1,TRBV5-5,TGTGCCAGCAGCTGGACTAGCGCGAGCAATGAGCAGTTCTTC,CASSWTSASNEQFF